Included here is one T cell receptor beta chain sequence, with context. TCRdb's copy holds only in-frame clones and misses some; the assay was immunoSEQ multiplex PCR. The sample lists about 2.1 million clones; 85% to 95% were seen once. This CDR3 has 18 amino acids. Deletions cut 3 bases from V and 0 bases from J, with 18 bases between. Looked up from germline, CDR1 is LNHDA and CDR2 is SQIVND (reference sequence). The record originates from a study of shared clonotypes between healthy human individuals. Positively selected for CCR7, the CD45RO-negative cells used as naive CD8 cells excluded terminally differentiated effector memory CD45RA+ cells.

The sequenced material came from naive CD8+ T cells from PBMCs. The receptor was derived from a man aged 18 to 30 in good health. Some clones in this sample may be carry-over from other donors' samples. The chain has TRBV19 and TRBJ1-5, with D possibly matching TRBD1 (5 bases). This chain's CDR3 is CASSILRDSLYSNQPQHF. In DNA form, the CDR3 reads TGTGCCAGTAGTATTCTCCGAGACAGCCTCTATAGCAATCAGCCCCAGCATTTT.